This TCR beta chain was profiled in a study of OX40 agonist ivuxolimab in advanced cancers. Some background on the complete study: Ivuxolimab, which targeted the costimulatory receptor OX40 (CD134), was an agonistic, fully human IgG2 monoclonal antibody. A male proportion of nearly 85% and a mean age of approximately 55 years, ranging from roughly 23 to 79, were recorded for the dose-escalation cohort. Partial responses were achieved by three dose-escalation patients, of whom one had hepatocellular carcinoma and two had cutaneous melanoma. Of the approximately 50 dose-escalation patients, hepatocellular carcinoma was present in around 20, melanoma in some 15, renal cell carcinoma in 9 and head and neck cancer in 9. Patients were allowed to have had prior anti-PD-1, anti-PD-L1 or anti-CTLA-4 therapy, and approximately 37% of the dose-escalation patients had been treated with checkpoint inhibitors. Intravenous ivuxolimab was administered to patients every 2 weeks at six dose levels: 0.01, 0.1, 0.3, 1.5, 3 and 10 mg/kg. The paper covers the monotherapy dose-escalation part of the phase I ivuxolimab trial, which included N ≈ 50 patients. Peripheral TCRbeta sequencing was intended to test whether TCR sequence diversity was altered and clonal T-cell expansion was caused by ivuxolimab. The full study reports these points: Low levels of normalized T-cell clonal expansion were also shown by some nonresponding patients. Antigen specificity was not determined for the clonally expanded peripheral T cells. At doses from 0.1 to 3.0 mg/kg, clonal expansion was seen in both CD4+ and CD8+ blood T cells between baseline and week 6. On average, CD8+ T cells showed more expanded clones than CD4+ T cells after ivuxolimab. In partial responders in the 0.1-3.0 mg/kg groups, normalized peripheral clonal expansion was found to be among the lowest, especially among CD8+ T cells.

The CDR3, from cysteine to phenylalanine, totals 15 residues. Only the CDR3 DNA stays, 45 bases, in frame from base 1. V is shortened by 0 bases, J by 2 bases, and the region joining them spans 11 bases. According to the germline V gene, CDR1 reads SGHAT and CDR2 reads FQNNGV. Genomic DNA was isolated from the sorted cells so that the TCRbeta CDR3 region could be sequenced. The immunoSEQ Assay was used to sequence the TCRbeta CDR3 regions. TCRdb holds this immuneACCESS table with in-frame rearrangements only. Some clones are missing; in checked studies, unresolved V genes explain under half, and the rest has no known cause. In this sample the table shows over 55,000 clones, approximately 82% of which occur a single time. The ten largest clones take up roughly 2.3% of the sample. Patients with autoimmune disease history or receiving systemic immunosuppression were excluded from the trial. In every dose cohort, peripheral blood was drawn for TCR sequencing at baseline, cycle 4 day 1, and cycle 7 day 1. Samples were obtained from an open-label, multicenter, first-in-human phase I dose-escalation trial of ivuxolimab. Adults with locally advanced or metastatic melanoma, renal cell carcinoma, hepatocellular carcinoma or head and neck squamous cell carcinoma were enrolled in the trial. Before TCR sequencing, CD4+ and CD8+ T cells were separately sorted from peripheral blood.

This clone appeared a single time. No antigen is known for it. No base-level quality is on record; no much larger clone is a single base apart. Recombination linked TRBV11-2 to TRBJ2-7; a weak D assignment points to TRBD1 (6 bases agree). The sequencing used CD4+ or CD8+ T cells sorted from blood, collected in a trial of the OX40 agonist ivuxolimab. This clonotype was sampled from an adult with an advanced solid tumor such as melanoma, head and neck, liver or kidney cancer. At the DNA level, the sequence is TGTGCCAGCAGCTTAGAGAGGACAGCCCCCTACGAGCAGTACTTC. Its translation reads: CASSLERTAPYEQYF.